This TCR beta chain was captured in a study of T cell repertoires and HLA-DP antigens. The overall study: Average DNA input: approximately 220 ng for CD137+CD4+ sorts, approximately 1,300 ng pre-culture.

Profiled with immunoSEQ multiplex PCR; TCRdb holds only in-frame clones, not every one. The sample has roughly 120,000 clones, around 92% seen once. Comment on this clone: Its antigen is currently unknown.

V shed 6 bases and J 7 bases; nucleotides not matched to a gene: 7. The CDR3 is 16 residues long. CDR1 and CDR2 from the germline V gene are LNHDA and SQIVND (reference sequence). Sample: CD4+ T cells from PBMCs. J is TRBJ1-6 and V is TRBV19; TRBD1 aligns across 12 bases. The receptor comes from a woman aged 18-29 years in good health and CMV-seronegative. CDR3 nucleotide sequence: TGTGCCAGTAGGCCGGGACAGGGGGCAAGAAATTCACCCCTCCACTTT. It translates to CASRPGQGARNSPLHF.